This T cell receptor beta chain emerged from a study of radiation and T cells in renal cell carcinoma. Regarding the study as a whole: From baseline, blood top tumor clonotypes peaked at 2 weeks post-radiation.

Here immunoSEQ multiplex PCR was the method, and the copy in TCRdb shows in-frame clones only, minus some. The table lists about 130,000 clones, more than 75% of them singletons. As concerns this clone: Antigen specificity is unknown.

CDR3 size: 11 residues. Germline V gene data show CDR1 as GTSNPN and CDR2 as SVGIG (reference sequence). V was clipped by 2 bases and J by 7 bases; unmatched bases: 1. Documented time point: blood 2 weeks post-SBRT. This sample's treatment: 15 Gy SBRT to primary tumor, nephrectomy 4 weeks later. After SBRT, blood was collected at 2 and 4 weeks, plus baseline. The sample in question was blood, obtained from a patient whose treatment included radiotherapy and nephrectomy. The chain joins TRBV30 to TRBJ1-1; 7 bases agree with TRBD1. This TCR derives from a woman in her 70s with renal cell carcinoma. The CDR3 DNA follows: TGTGCCTGGAGTCGGGACAGTGAAGCTTTCTTT. Translated, it gives CAWSRDSEAFF.